Detailed here is one TCR beta chain. No antigen is known for it. These data originate in a study of synovial regulatory T cells in juvenile arthritis. Study outcomes and limitations: Compared with other blood Treg cells, inflammation-associated Treg cells had reduced TCR diversity. Across patients, iaTreg TCR repertoires were mostly private, partly shared with synovial Teff and blood CPL.

Clones were read by immunoSEQ multiplex PCR, and TCRdb kept only the in-frame ones, dropping some. The table lists 7,500 to 10,000 clones. The CDR3 runs 14 residues. No DNA was logged. The V gene's germline CDR1 is KGHSH and CDR2 LQKENI. The receptor comes from a donor aged 2-30 years with juvenile idiopathic arthritis. The J gene is TRBJ1-1, the V gene TRBV18. Sequenced: Treg cells from blood. Noted subset: remaining (HLA-DR-negative) circulating blood Treg cells. The CDR3 sequence: CASSPQGRDTEAFF.